This TCR beta chain was sequenced during a study of cytomegalovirus exposure and HLA in healthy donors. This CDR3 region has 18 residues. Germline V CDR1 and CDR2: MGHRA, YSYEKL. The germline V and J ends were trimmed by 2 bases and 6 bases, with 25 bases remaining between them. It was with 60 Vbeta and 13 Jbeta primers that the PCR ran. Produced via immunoSEQ multiplex PCR; TCRdb's table is partial and in-frame only. The sample records under 200,000 clones, about 81% being singletons. As for this clone: What it binds is not known.

Findings of the study overall: The classifier reportedly diagnosed cytomegalovirus status with high sensitivity and specificity. The study put 150 or so TCR beta chains on its list as cytomegalovirus-associated. Later work associated more than 15,000 TCR beta sequences with HLA alleles at 0.05 false discovery rate.

This receptor was obtained from a young woman in good health and CMV-seropositive. The sequenced sample consisted of PBMCs. The V and J genes are TRBV4-1 and TRBJ1-2; no clear D. The CDR3 nucleotides are TGCGCCAGCAGCCAAAATACTGGGCCCCTCACATCGAACAATGGCTACACCTTC. Protein: CASSQNTGPLTSNNGYTF.